This TCR beta chain appears in the sequencing data of a study of T-cell reconstitution after alpha-beta-depleted transplantation in children. Whole-study results and caveats: In some patients, recipient T cells and intrathymic progenitors surviving conditioning explained high day-60 diversity. Reported findings indicate that, about two months after transplant, alpha-beta T cells came from several hundred expanded clones, which were derived from non-depleted graft cells. Hyperexpanded clones declined; after one year, newly produced T cells mostly supplied diversity.

CDR1 is KGHSH and CDR2 is LQKENI in the germline V gene. The trim removed 3 bases at V and 4 bases at J, leaving 3 bases unmatched. The CDR3 spans 15 residues. Construction of the TCRbeta library involved unique molecular identifiers. TCRdb fed the PCR reads into MiXCR, producing one record per CDR3 protein. This sample has hundreds of thousands of distinct CDR3 sequences, with 20% to 30% found just once. Turning to this clonotype: No antigen is known for it.

This receptor was identified in a girl aged 2 to 9 with Fanconi anemia, due to receive a stem cell transplant. The input for sequencing was PBMCs, taken before TCRalphabeta/CD19-depleted stem cell transplant. The V gene is TRBV18, the J gene TRBJ2-1; 10 nucleotides line up with TRBD1. The CDR3 loop is CASSPGTGVYNEQFF. CDR3 nucleotide sequence: TGTGCCAGCTCACCCGGGACAGGGGTTTACAATGAGCAGTTCTTC.